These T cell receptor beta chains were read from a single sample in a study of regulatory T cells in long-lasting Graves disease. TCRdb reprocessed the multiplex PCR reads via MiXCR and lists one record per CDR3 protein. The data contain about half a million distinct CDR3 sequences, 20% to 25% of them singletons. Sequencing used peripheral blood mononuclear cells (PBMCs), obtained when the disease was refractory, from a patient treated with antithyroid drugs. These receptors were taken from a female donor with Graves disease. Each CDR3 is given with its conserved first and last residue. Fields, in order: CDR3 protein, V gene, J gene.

CASSPQQGTSHGNTIYF	TRBV11-2	TRBJ1-3
CASSPHDYEQYF	TRBV7-9	TRBJ2-7
CASRTVGWSGELFF	TRBV28	TRBJ2-2
CAWSAGDEQYF	TRBV30	TRBJ2-7
CASSLRTNYEQYF	TRBV7-9	TRBJ2-7
CASRYSNSPLHF	TRBV12-3/TRBV12-4	TRBJ1-6
CASNGLGSRNQPQHF	TRBV6-2/TRBV6-3	TRBJ1-5
CASRDRGLYTGELFF	TRBV6-1	TRBJ2-2
CASSSTSGVRAYEQYF	TRBV7-2	TRBJ2-7
CASKRMEDFSGNTIYF	TRBV19	TRBJ1-3
CASSREYEQYF	TRBV18	TRBJ2-7
CASSQGTGVGYTF	TRBV3-1	TRBJ1-2
CASRWATNQPQHF	TRBV6-1	TRBJ1-5
CASSPGLIEAFF	TRBV28	TRBJ1-1
CASTRDQRDYGYTF	TRBV9	TRBJ1-2
CASSLRTGGEEQYF	TRBV28	TRBJ2-7
CASSQSQGTNQPQHF	TRBV4-3	TRBJ1-5
CASSLLANTEAFF	TRBV7-2	TRBJ1-1
CSVEAIQGRGTEAFF	TRBV29-1	TRBJ1-1
CSAQQGGNTEAFF	TRBV29-1	TRBJ1-1
CASSLLPPGDPDEQYF	TRBV28	TRBJ2-7
CASSSRDRGYVYGYTF	TRBV7-9	TRBJ1-2
CASSFRDNNQPQHF	TRBV19	TRBJ1-5
CAWGDRYEQYF	TRBV30	TRBJ2-7
CASSSGAYSYNEQFF	TRBV7-2	TRBJ2-1
CASSTTGLGEQYF	TRBV19	TRBJ2-7
CASSQSVYGMAPYEQYF	TRBV3-1	TRBJ2-7
CASSSSLFASSSYEQYF	TRBV7-2	TRBJ2-7
CASSLTGQNTGGLFF	TRBV28	TRBJ2-2
CASSRIVEGALNQPQHF	TRBV19	TRBJ1-5
CASSFQGGNEQFF	TRBV7-2	TRBJ2-1
CASPAPGTASTDTQYF	TRBV2	TRBJ2-3
CATSRDLSGANVLTF	TRBV15	TRBJ2-6
CSAPGTGSNQPQHF	TRBV20-1	TRBJ1-5
CASSEYVGGTQDTEAFF	TRBV25-1	TRBJ1-1
CASMRTLQLNYGYTF	TRBV6-1	TRBJ1-2
CASRRRPQETQYF	TRBV28	TRBJ2-5
CASSVATGASGRYEQYF	TRBV9	TRBJ2-7
CASSSPGTGTGNTIYF	TRBV28	TRBJ1-3
CASSPVQGDYGYTF	TRBV18	TRBJ1-2
CSARDLARSNQPQHF	TRBV20-1	TRBJ1-5
CASSISGRAMNEQFF	TRBV12-3/TRBV12-4	TRBJ2-1
CATLGRDNEQFF	TRBV28	TRBJ2-1
CASSLFEGGGSVSYEQYF	TRBV7-2	TRBJ2-7
CASRQGAWETNTEELFF	TRBV11-2	TRBJ2-2
CASTGTGDPGNTIYF	TRBV19	TRBJ1-3
CASSAGTERDTIYF	TRBV9	TRBJ1-3
CASRDRGMEKLFF	TRBV2	TRBJ1-4
CASSLAQGAGPDYGYTF	TRBV7-2	TRBJ1-2
CASSLYSGSGTNTGELFF	TRBV27	TRBJ2-2
CATSDLRGLEFF	TRBV24-1	TRBJ2-1
CASSLSGASETQYF	TRBV12-3/TRBV12-4	TRBJ2-5
CASSESRGQSNQPQHF	TRBV2	TRBJ1-5
CASTLDGLNEQFF	TRBV28	TRBJ2-1
CASILQGASGITGELFF	TRBV28	TRBJ2-2